These 6 T cell receptor beta chains were all obtained from the same sample, sequenced in a study of early T cells in non-severe SARS-CoV-2 infection. TCRdb processed the 5' RACE reads anew with MiXCR; each CDR3 protein has one entry. The sample yields over 85,000 distinct CDR3 sequences, around 13% seen once. Sequenced: whole blood. All receptors derive from an adult who was a healthcare worker with PCR-confirmed SARS-CoV-2 infection or an uninfected control (not recorded which).

V usage is TRBV3-1 and J usage is TRBJ2-3; 9 bases map to TRBD2. Germline V lookup: CDR1 LGHDT, CDR2 YNNKEL (reference sequence). V was pared by 4 bases and J by 1 base, with 6 bases of the junction left unmatched. The CDR3 consists of 16 residues. For the CDR3, the DNA is TGTGCCAGCAGCCCCGTAGCGGGAGTCGGCACAGATACGCAGTATTTT. Its translation: CASSPVAGVGTDTQYF.

The CDR3, as DNA: TGCAGCGTTGGAATGGACAATGAGCAGTTCTTC. It translates to CSVGMDNEQFF. The chain combines TRBV29-1 with TRBJ2-1; D ambiguous. CDR1 is SQVTM and CDR2 is ANQGSEA in the germline V gene. Trimming took 4 bases from V and 5 from J, leaving 6 bases between them. This CDR3 has 11 residues.

Comment on this clonotype: The germline gene is not matched at one end of the junction; a read error may be the cause. The chain employs TRBV29-1 and TRBJ2-7; TRBD2 might be the D (5 bases). Germline V gene sequence: CDR1 SQVTM, CDR2 ANQGSEA. The CDR3 loop spans 8 amino acids. The CDR3 loop reads CSVDEGTF. In DNA form, the CDR3 reads TGCAGCGTCGATGAGGGTACCTTC.

This clonotype was counted between two and nine times. The gene calls are TRBV3-1 and TRBJ2-1, with TRBD2 matching 7 bases. The CDR3 length is 15 residues. Per the germline V gene, CDR1 is LGHDT and CDR2 is YNNKEL (reference sequence). V dropped 0 bases and J dropped 4; count of bases not matched to a gene: 3. CDR3 residues: CASSQDPSGYNEQFF. In DNA, the CDR3 is TGTGCCAGCAGCCAAGACCCTAGCGGTTACAATGAGCAGTTCTTC.

This clonotype was observed a handful of times. The chain recombines TRBV7-2 with TRBJ2-7; D is undetermined. The germline V and J ends were trimmed by 1 base and 3 bases, with 10 bases remaining between them. This CDR3 is 14 amino acids long. The V gene's germline CDR1 is SGHTA and CDR2 FQGNSA. The CDR3 region has the DNA TGTGCCAGCAGCTTAGGCGTCCAAAGCTACGAGCAGTACTTC. Its protein is CASSLGVQSYEQYF.

The chain combines TRBV9 with TRBJ2-7, with 9 bases lining up with TRBD2. Germline trimming cut 6 bases from V and 6 bases from J; bases unmatched to any gene: 7. From germline, CDR1 is SGDLS and CDR2 YYNGEE. This CDR3 is built from 13 residues. The CDR3 DNA follows: TGTGCCAGCACTGGTAGCGGGAGTGGCGAGCAGTACTTC. Translated, it gives CASTGSGSGEQYF. The entire variable domain, with the rest obtained from reference TRBV9 and TRBJ2-7, is as follows: DSGVTQTPKHLITATGQRVTLRCSPRSGDLSVYWYQQSLDQGLQFLIQYYNGEERAKGNILERFSAQQFPDLHSELNLSSLELGDSALYFCASTGSGSGEQYFGPGTRLTVT.